This T cell receptor beta chain was identified during a study of blood T cell repertoires in COVID-19. Looking at the study overall: Acute and convalescent COVID-19 samples came from the United States, Italy and Spain. From T cells, B-cell-depleted T cells, or PBMCs came the material, which was cDNA or gDNA.

As originally analysed: By means of reference gene primer amplification, nucleated cell counts were estimated. Sequencing was performed with immunoSEQ multiplex PCR; in TCRdb, only in-frame clones are kept and a portion is missing. The V and J calls and clone size come from that table; D and trimming were worked out from the DNA. This sample carries some 31,000 clones, approximately 91% of them seen once, and the ten largest clones take 13% to 15%. The CDR3 runs to 15 residues. Germline V gene data show CDR1 as MNHEY and CDR2 as SVGAGI. Trimming removed 6 bases from V and 4 bases from J, with 15 bases in between.

The material sequenced was peripheral blood. This clonotype originated in a human donor with active COVID-19. The donor label of this sample is uncertain. The V and J genes are TRBV6-5 and TRBJ2-2, with D maybe TRBD1 (6 bases). The CDR3 sequence: CASSKLGGITGELFF. The CDR3 DNA is TGTGCCAGCAGCAAGCTAGGGGGTATCACCGGGGAGCTGTTTTTT.